This T cell receptor (beta chain) derives from a study of CD4 T cells in relation to SARS-CoV-2 and coronaviruses (dated by TCRdb to 2020 to 2022). Background on the whole study: In the ViraFEST assay, PBMCs were cultured with antigen for nine to ten days, after which TCR beta CDR3s were sequenced to identify clonal expansions specific to the antigen. The negative reference condition was either a culture with an HIV-1 Nef peptide pool or a culture with no peptide. Shared crossreactive spike epitopes were mapped to their HLA restriction using patient-derived lymphoblastoid cell lines. At the level of individual TCR clonotypes, the study evaluated whether memory CD4+ T cells crossreact between the spike proteins of SARS-CoV-2 and those of common cold coronaviruses. The Adaptive Biotechnologies TCR-sequencing kit was used for samples from a few pre-COVID donors and for the naive versus memory experiments, whereas the other data were Illumina-based. For other donors in the study, expansion assays were sequenced with a different, Illumina-based TCR-beta assay.

CD4+ T cells from unexposed donors were collected before the COVID-19 pandemic (2011-2018). Following 10 days of culture, the EasySep CD4+ T cell isolation kit was used to isolate CD4+ T cells. Unexposed donor CD4+ T cells were tested for reactivity to SARS-CoV-2 S and N and four common cold coronavirus spike pools, as cell number allowed. Each well received about 2 million PBMCs, cultured in IMDM supplemented with approximately 4.5% human AB serum and 9.5 to 10 IU/ml IL-2. Half of the culture medium was replaced with fresh IL-2-containing medium on days 3 and 7. Each peptide culture condition was generally run in triplicate replicate wells. The leukapheresis product for the unexposed donors was obtained through commercial purchase. PBMCs were isolated from leukapheresis product or whole blood by Ficoll-Paque PLUS gradient centrifugation. PBMCs were either used fresh in the expansion assay or cryopreserved at -140 degrees C. The QIAamp Micro DNA Kit was used to extract genomic DNA from the CD4+ T cells.

As to this clone: The specificity of this receptor is unknown. Qualities for individual bases were not recorded, and no much larger clone is one base off.

Inclusive of the bounding cysteine and phenylalanine, the CDR3 is 14 residues long. The retained sequence is limited to the CDR3, 42 bases, with the frame set at the first base. CDR1 and CDR2, looked up from the germline V gene, are LGHNA and YSLEER. V lost 3 bases and J lost 7 bases; the stretch between them is 16 bases long. What the study reported, not specific to this receptor: Memory CD4+ clonotypes crossrecognizing SARS-CoV-2 and at least one common cold coronavirus spike were found in 55% to 75% of donors. Pre-pandemic and post-infection samples were not both contributed by any donor, so tracing of the source of pre-existing responses was limited. Crossreactivity analysis was centred on spike protein, so crossreactivity against other viral proteins was not assessed. The study was constrained by small numbers of patients and of tested TCRs. Compared with monoreactive clones, crossreactive clones had significantly weaker SARS-CoV-2-driven expansion, a result consistent with antigenic imprinting.

Library creation used the immunoSEQ multiplex PCR assay. As for how the authors treated the data: During preprocessing, nonproductive sequences were discarded, as were any CDR3s that did not begin with C, did not end with F or W, or were shorter than 7 amino acids. The MANAFEST web app was used to call antigen-specific clonotypes on the basis of expansion compared with the reference and with other culture wells. A clone was considered positive if the clone showed significant expansion compared with the reference culture in 2 of 3 replicate wells at an FDR below 0.05. For a clone to be considered positive, significant expansion relative to all other tandem wells and an odds ratio above 5 were also required. Pairwise Levenshtein distance, computed with the stringdist R package after three terminal residues were trimmed from each end, was used as the measure of CDR3 homology. TCRdb provides this immuneACCESS table in a form limited to in-frame rearrangements. Some clones are lacking; in checked studies, under half of them reflect an unresolved V gene, and why the rest are absent is not known. Clonal size and the V and J genes are those of that table, whereas D and trimming came from the DNA. The table for this sample lists 25,000 to 30,000 clones; 73% of them were counted only once. The ten largest clones capture about 22% of the sample.

Sequencing used CD4+ T cells from PBMCs, cultured in vitro. This TCR was sampled from a human donor in good health. Here the chain combines TRBV4-3 and TRBJ2-7, with the D segment identity uncertain. CDR3 protein: CASSHARPSGEQYF. The base sequence is TGCGCCAGCAGCCACGCTAGACCGTCTGGGGAGCAGTACTTC.